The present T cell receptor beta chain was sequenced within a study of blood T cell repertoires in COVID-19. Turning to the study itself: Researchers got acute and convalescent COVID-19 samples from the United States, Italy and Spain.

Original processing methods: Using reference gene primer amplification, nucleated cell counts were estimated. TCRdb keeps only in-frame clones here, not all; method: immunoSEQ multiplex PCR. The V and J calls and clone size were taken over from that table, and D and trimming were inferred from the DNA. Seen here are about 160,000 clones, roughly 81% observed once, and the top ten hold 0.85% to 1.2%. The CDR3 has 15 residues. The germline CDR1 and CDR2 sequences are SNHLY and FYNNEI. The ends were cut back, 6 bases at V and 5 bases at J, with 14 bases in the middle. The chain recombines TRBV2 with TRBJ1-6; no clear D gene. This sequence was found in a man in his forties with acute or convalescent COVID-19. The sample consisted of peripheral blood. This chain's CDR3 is CASRGGSAHNSPLHF. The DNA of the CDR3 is TGTGCCAGCAGAGGAGGGTCGGCCCATAATTCACCCCTCCACTTT.